The present TCR beta chain was sequenced within a study of immune evolution from preneoplasia to lung adenocarcinoma. Sequencing used immunoSEQ multiplex PCR; TCRdb keeps in-frame clones, though not all of them. The data show approximately 8,800 clones, about 78% seen once. Patients had resection in Japan or China between about 2013 and 2017. After pathologic assessment, macro-dissection selected premalignant or tumor cells for extraction. Of note for this clone: Its cognate antigen is unknown.

V was clipped by 4 bases and J by 7 bases, with 4 bases between them. The germline gives CDR1 MDHEN, CDR2 SYDVKM. CDR3 length: 10 residues. Regarding the study as a whole: KRAS-mutant nodules had the highest T cell clonality. Clonality was highest in normal lung, lower in later-stage lesions apparently.

The chain is built from TRBV28 and TRBJ2-5; D unresolved. Sequenced: FFPE minimally invasive lung adenocarcinoma tissue. The sequence was collected from a donor older than 65 with lung adenocarcinoma. The CDR3 DNA is TGTGCCAGCAGTTCGGGGACCCAGTACTTC. This gives the protein CASSSGTQYF.